These 17 T cell receptor beta chains share one sample of origin, sequenced in a study of human T cells and chemical hapten exposure. Sample time point: healthy volunteer bleed at 6 weeks. The authors' total RNA extraction used unfractionated whole blood. MiXCR, applied by TCRdb to the RACE reads, yields one record per CDR3 protein. The sample holds fewer than 85,000 distinct CDR3 sequences, under 10% seen once. Material for sequencing was whole blood. The receptors stem from a male donor in good health. Some clones in this sample may be carry-over from other donors' samples.

This clonotype was recorded many times. The chain uses TRBV10-2 and TRBJ2-3; D gene unclear. The V end was cut by 6 bases, the J end by 4 bases, with 11 bases between. This CDR3 is built from 13 residues. Germline assignment: CDR1 WSHSY and CDR2 SAAADI. CDR3 in DNA: TGCGCCAGCAGGGGTTTAGAGGCAGATACGCAGTATTTT. Residues: CASRGLEADTQYF.

In this sample, this clonotype turned up many times. The V and J genes are TRBV10-3 and TRBJ2-3; TRBD1 matches at 10 bases. V gave up 4 bases and J gave up 1 base; unmatched junction bases: 8. CDR1 and CDR2 (germline): ENHRY, SYGVKD. CDR3 size: 17 residues. The CDR3: CAISGDRGVGGTDTQYF. CDR3 DNA sequence: TGTGCCATCAGTGGGGACAGGGGCGTGGGGGGCACAGATACGCAGTATTTT.

The rearrangement joins TRBV5-1 to TRBJ1-6; D call uncertain. The length of the CDR3 is 20 residues. V dropped 4 bases and J dropped 3 bases, with 26 bases sitting between them. Germline V gene data show CDR1 as SGHRS and CDR2 as YFSETQ. CDR3 sequence: CASSHGGSFSELNYNSPLHF. CDR3 nucleotide sequence: TGCGCCAGCAGCCACGGAGGTAGCTTCTCCGAGCTTAACTATAATTCACCCCTCCACTTT.

The gene calls are TRBV5-1 and TRBJ2-3; D unresolved. Per the germline V gene, CDR1 is SGHRS and CDR2 is YFSETQ. V gave up 2 bases and J gave up 2 bases, with 6 bases separating them. The CDR3 contains 13 residues. The CDR3 DNA reads as TGCGCCAGCAGCTTTACGATCACAGATACGCAGTATTTT. It encodes CASSFTITDTQYF.

This clonotype was detected many times. The genes are TRBV28 and TRBJ2-3; no firm D call. V lost 7 bases to trimming and J lost 3 bases, with 17 bases between them. This CDR3 is 15 amino acids long. Germline CDR1 is MDHEN and CDR2 is SYDVKM. CDR3 coding DNA: TGTGCCAGCAAATCCGGGTCTTCGCGGACAGATACGCAGTATTTT. It yields the protein CASKSGSSRTDTQYF. Together with reference TRBV28 and TRBJ2-3, the CDR3 gives the full variable domain: DVKVTQSSRYLVKRTGEKVFLECVQDMDHENMFWYRQDPGLGLRLIYFSYDVKMKEKGDIPEGYSVSREKKERFSLILESASTNQTSMYLCASKSGSSRTDTQYFGPGTRLTVL.

This clonotype was seen a handful of times. The V gene is TRBV7-8, the J gene TRBJ2-7; TRBD2 aligns across 9 bases. The CDR3 covers 15 residues. Germline V gives CDR1 SGHVS, CDR2 FQNEAQ. Unmatched junction bases numbered 8, after V lost 4 bases and J lost 4 bases. CDR3 DNA: TGTGCCAGCAGCTCAAGCGGGAGGAATATATACGAGCAGTACTTC. Its protein product is CASSSSGRNIYEQYF.

Note on this clonotype: One junction end disagrees with the germline gene, perhaps due to a read error. The chain joins TRBV7-9 to TRBJ1-4; tentatively, D is TRBD1 (5 bases). Germline V gives CDR1 SEHNR, CDR2 FQNEAQ (reference sequence). There are 14 residues in the CDR3. In DNA, the CDR3 is TGTGCCAGCAGCTGGATACCGGGACGGGAAAAACTGCTTTTT. It codes for CASSWIPGREKLLF.

This chain links TRBV11-2 with TRBJ2-7, with D perhaps TRBD2 (5 bases). The CDR3 consists of 14 residues. Trimming took off 1 base at V and 5 bases at J, with 12 bases between the two ends. CDR1 SGHAT and CDR2 FQNNGV come from the germline V gene. CDR3 protein: CASSLVAGGHEQYF. The CDR3 DNA reads as TGTGCCAGCAGCTTAGTTGCAGGAGGCCACGAGCAGTACTTC.

The CDR3 nucleotides read TGCAGCGTTGAAGATAATAGGCCCTACACTGAAGCTTTCTTT. This sequence encodes CSVEDNRPYTEAFF. The chain has TRBV29-1 and TRBJ1-1; D call uncertain. This CDR3 region has 14 residues. Germline assignment: CDR1 SQVTM and CDR2 ANQGSEA. V dropped 0 bases and J dropped 3 bases, with 11 bases sitting between them.

The chain uses TRBV7-9 and TRBJ1-1; D may be TRBD1 (5 bases). Germline V lookup: CDR1 SEHNR, CDR2 FQNEAQ (reference sequence). Trimming cost V 10 bases and J 6 bases, with 12 bases left between them. This CDR3 is 11 amino acids long. The CDR3 spells CAKSRGPEAFF. The CDR3 region has the DNA TGTGCCAAATCGAGGGGTCCTGAAGCTTTCTTT.

The chain's CDR3 is CASSLSAGANTGELFF. CDR3 DNA sequence: TGTGCCAGCAGCTTATCGGCGGGAGCGAACACCGGGGAGCTGTTTTTT. V usage is TRBV7-6 and J usage is TRBJ2-2; TRBD2 matches at 7 bases. This CDR3 comprises 16 residues. Trimming took 2 bases from V and 0 from J; bases not matched to a gene: 3. The V gene's germline CDR1 is SGHVS and CDR2 FNYEAQ.

This clonotype was counted ten times or more. The V and J genes are TRBV9 and TRBJ2-1, with 9 bases lining up with TRBD2. V lost 0 bases, J lost 7 bases, and 5 bases stayed unmatched. CDR3 size: 15 residues. CDR1 and CDR2 (germline): SGDLS, YYNGEE. The CDR3 protein is CASSVEVSGGNEQFF. The CDR3 DNA sequence: TGTGCCAGCAGCGTAGAGGTTAGCGGGGGTAATGAGCAGTTCTTC.

The rearrangement links TRBV6-2 or TRBV6-3 to TRBJ1-5; D gene ambiguous. The germline V gene has CDR1 MNHEY and CDR2 SVGEGT. Trimming removed 5 bases at V and 5 bases at J, with 10 bases between. The CDR3 consists of 13 residues. The CDR3 DNA reads TGTGCCAGCAGTAAACACCTATATCAGCCCCAGCATTTT. The encoded protein is CASSKHLYQPQHF.

In this sample, this clonotype turned up many times. The V gene is TRBV7-2, the J gene TRBJ2-5; TRBD1 matches at 8 bases. The CDR3 loop spans 14 amino acids. J was trimmed by 3 bases and V by 5 bases; bases with no gene match: 5. Germline assignment: CDR1 SGHTA and CDR2 FQGNSA. Written as DNA, the CDR3 is TGTGCCAGCAGCCTGGACAGGGTTGAAGAGACCCAGTACTTC. Protein: CASSLDRVEETQYF. The full variable domain, in which reference TRBV7-2 and TRBJ2-5 provide the parts outside the CDR3, is GAGVSQSPSNKVTEKGKDVELRCDPISGHTALYWYRQSLGQGLEFLIYFQGNSAPDKSGLPSDRFSAERTGGSVSTLTIQRTQQEDSAVYLCASSLDRVEETQYFGPGTRLLVL.

This clonotype turned up a few times. The V call is TRBV25-1, the J call TRBJ2-7; D might be TRBD1 (5 bases). Germline V gene sequence: CDR1 MGHDK, CDR2 SYGVNS. The CDR3 loop spans 13 amino acids. Trimming pared 2 bases from V and 7 bases from J, leaving 12 bases between. Here the CDR3 DNA reads TGTGCCAGCAGTGAAGGGGCGGATAGAGAGCAGTACTTC. The encoded protein is CASSEGADREQYF.

The rearrangement joins TRBV7-2 to TRBJ2-7; perhaps D is TRBD1 or TRBD2 (6 bases each). CDR3 length: 14 residues. Germline CDR1 SGHTA, CDR2 FQGNSA. The V end lost 1 base, the J end lost 4 bases, and 11 bases lay between the germline ends. Written as DNA, the CDR3 is TGTGCCAGCAGCTTAGGGGGGGCCGAGTACGAGCAGTACTTC. This sequence encodes CASSLGGAEYEQYF.

This clonotype was picked up a small number of times. The rearrangement uses TRBV20-1 and TRBJ2-1, with 11 bases fitting TRBD2. With 1 base clipped from V and 3 bases from J, the junction kept 2 bases outside the gene matches. The CDR3 sequence is 15 residues long. The germline V gene encodes CDR1 DFQATT and CDR2 SNEGSKA (reference sequence). Here the CDR3 DNA reads TGCAGTGCTAGAGGACTAGCGGGGAGCTACAATGAGCAGTTCTTC. This encodes CSARGLAGSYNEQFF.